This T cell receptor (beta chain) appears in the sequencing data of a study of blood T cell repertoires in COVID-19. Background on the study: The United States, Italy and Spain were the sources of the acute and convalescent COVID-19 samples. From T cells, B-cell-depleted T cells, or PBMCs came the material, which was cDNA or gDNA.

Germline loops: CDR1 SGDLS, CDR2 YYNGEE. The length of the CDR3 is 15 residues. V was clipped by 2 bases and J by 1 base; unmatched bases: 3. Followed longitudinally, the Seattle patients had been enrolled during active infection. Source study methods: Amplification from reference gene primers served as the basis for estimated nucleated cell counts. Assay used: immunoSEQ multiplex PCR; TCRdb lists only in-frame clones, some missing. From that table come the V and J calls and clone size; the DNA was used to work out D and trimming. The table lists approximately 170,000 clones, 70% to 90% of them singletons, with approximately 2.6% in the top ten.

The sequence derives from a woman over 75 with COVID-19, enrolled during active disease. The chain uses TRBV9 and TRBJ1-5; 7 nucleotides line up with TRBD1. What was sequenced was peripheral blood. CDR3 amino acids: CASSVTGSSNQPQHF. The CDR3 region has the DNA TGTGCCAGCAGCGTGACAGGGTCCAGCAATCAGCCCCAGCATTTT.